This T cell receptor beta chain emerged from a study of monozygotic twins with inflammatory bowel disease. A roughly 2.5 ml blood sample was drawn per donor. Blood samples, whole and unsorted for T cells, yielded the isolated total RNA. In germline, CDR1 is KGHSH, CDR2 LQKENI. This CDR3 spans 16 amino acids. After re-calling the 5' RACE reads, TCRdb lists one entry per CDR3 protein, DNA absent. This table holds around 140,000 distinct CDR3 sequences. As regards this clonotype: Its specificity is unknown.

Overall study results and limits: Repertoire similarity was not found to differ between concordant and discordant twins, possibly from limited power.

This chain uses TRBV18 with TRBJ2-7; the TCRdb call, TRBD1, lacks DNA for checking. The clonotype comes from a human donor with ulcerative colitis or Crohn's disease, or a healthy co-twin of an affected twin (not recorded which). Specimen: blood. The CDR3 sequence is CASSPRPGWPGDEQYF.